The T cell receptor (beta chain) described here comes from a study of T cells in tuberculosis. The CDR3 consists of 14 residues. The V end was cut by 3 bases, the J end by 4 bases, with 10 bases between. Germline CDR1 MNHNY, CDR2 SVGAGI (reference sequence). Assay used: immunoSEQ multiplex PCR; TCRdb lists only in-frame clones, some missing. Here the sample spans 38,000 or so clones, 95% being singletons. Adolescents were screened for latent TB by skin test and IGRA. The chain links TRBV6-6 to TRBJ2-1; D gene ambiguous. The sequenced material came from PBMCs. This TCR was recovered from a donor aged 10 to 29 with latent tuberculosis or without tuberculosis infection. This chain's CDR3 is CASSYSTVYNEQFF. The CDR3 bases are TGTGCCAGCAGTTATTCTACAGTGTACAATGAGCAGTTCTTC.